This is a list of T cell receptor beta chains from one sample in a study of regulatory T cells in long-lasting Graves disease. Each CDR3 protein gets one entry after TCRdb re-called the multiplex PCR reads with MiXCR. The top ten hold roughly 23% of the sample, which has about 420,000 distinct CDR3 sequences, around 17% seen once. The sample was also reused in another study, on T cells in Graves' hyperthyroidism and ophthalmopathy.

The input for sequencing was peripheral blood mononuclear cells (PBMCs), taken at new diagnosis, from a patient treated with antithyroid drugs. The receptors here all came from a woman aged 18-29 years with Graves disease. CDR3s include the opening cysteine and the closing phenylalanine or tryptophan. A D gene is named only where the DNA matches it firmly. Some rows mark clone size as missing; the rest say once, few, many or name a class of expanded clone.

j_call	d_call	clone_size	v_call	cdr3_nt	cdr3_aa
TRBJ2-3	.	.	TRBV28	TGTGCCAGCATTGCGGGAACCACAGATACGCAGTATTTT	CASIAGTTDTQYF
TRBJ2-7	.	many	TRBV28	TGTGCCAGCAGTTTGAGGGTGGGAACCCACGAGCAGTACTTC	CASSLRVGTHEQYF
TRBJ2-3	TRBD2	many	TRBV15	TGTGCCACCACACTAGCGGCTAGCACAGATACGCAGTATTTT	CATTLAASTDTQYF
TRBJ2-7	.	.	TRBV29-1	TGCAGCGTCGTTTCAGGGTACGAGCAGTACTTC	CSVVSGYEQYF
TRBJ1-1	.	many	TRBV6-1	TGTGCCAGCAGAAGTCCGAACACTGAAGCTTTCTTT	CASRSPNTEAFF
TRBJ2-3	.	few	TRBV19	TGTGCCAGTAGTAACGAGGCAACTAGCACAGATACGCAGTATTTT	CASSNEATSTDTQYF
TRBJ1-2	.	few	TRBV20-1	TGCAGTGCTAGAGATCCCTTGGGGGCTCGGGGCTACACCTTC	CSARDPLGARGYTF
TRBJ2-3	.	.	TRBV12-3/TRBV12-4	TGTGCCAGCAGCGACGGGTATACGCAGTATTTT	CASSDGYTQYF
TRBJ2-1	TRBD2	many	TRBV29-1	TGCAGCGTTGAAGAGGCTAGCGGCTACAATGAGCAGTTCTTC	CSVEEASGYNEQFF
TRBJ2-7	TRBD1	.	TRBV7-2	TGTGCCAGCAGGTCATCTGGGACAGGGGGCTACGAGCAGTACTTC	CASRSSGTGGYEQYF
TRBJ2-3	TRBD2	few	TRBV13	TGTGCCAGCAGCCAGACTAGCGGGAGTTCAGATACGCAGTATTTT	CASSQTSGSSDTQYF
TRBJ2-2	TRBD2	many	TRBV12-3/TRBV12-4	TGTGCCAGCAGTTTAGTTGGACTAGCGGCCAACACCGGGGAGCTGTTTTTT	CASSLVGLAANTGELFF
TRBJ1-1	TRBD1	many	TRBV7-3	TGTGCCAGCAGCAGAAGTCCCGGGACAGGGGTCTCTGAAGCTTTCTTT	CASSRSPGTGVSEAFF
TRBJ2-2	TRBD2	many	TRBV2	TGTGCCAGCAACCTAGCGGGAGCGAACACCGGGGAGCTGTTTTTT	CASNLAGANTGELFF
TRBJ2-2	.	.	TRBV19	TGTGCCAGTAGTCGGCCGCTCGGTTCTGGGGGGGAGCTGTTTTTT	CASSRPLGSGGELFF
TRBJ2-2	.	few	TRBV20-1	TGCAGTGCTAGAGATCTCGAGACAGCCACCGGGGAGCTGTTTTTT	CSARDLETATGELFF
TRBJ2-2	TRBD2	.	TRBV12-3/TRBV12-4	TGTGCCAGCAGTTTCAGTAGTCTAGCGGACACCGGGGAGCTGTTTTTT	CASSFSSLADTGELFF
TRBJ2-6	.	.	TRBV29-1	TGCAGCGTTTTAGGGTCTGGGGCCAACGTCCTGACTTTC	CSVLGSGANVLTF
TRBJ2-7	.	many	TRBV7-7	TGTGCTAGCAGCTTAGCCCAGGGTTACGAGCAGTACTTC	CASSLAQGYEQYF
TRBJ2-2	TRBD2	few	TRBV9	TGTGCCAGCAGCGATGACTTAGCGGGAGGCACAACCGGGGAGCTGTTTTTT	CASSDDLAGGTTGELFF
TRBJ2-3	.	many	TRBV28	TGTGCCAGCAGTTTATTAGCGGCCTCCACAGATACGCAGTATTTT	CASSLLAASTDTQYF
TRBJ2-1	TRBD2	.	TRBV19	TGTGCCAGTGGTAGGGAGGGAGGCCCATCCTACAATGAGCAGTTCTTC	CASGREGGPSYNEQFF
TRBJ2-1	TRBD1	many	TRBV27	TGTGCCAGCAGCACCGGGACAGGGGGCTACAATGAGCAGTTCTTC	CASSTGTGGYNEQFF
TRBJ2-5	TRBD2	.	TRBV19	TGTGCCAGTAGTATCCCTAGCGGGGGAGACGTGGAGACCCAGTACTTC	CASSIPSGGDVETQYF
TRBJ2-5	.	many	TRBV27	TGTGCCAGCAGTTCATTCGGGGCCCAGTACTTC	CASSSFGAQYF
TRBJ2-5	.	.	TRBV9	TGTGCCAGCAGCGTAGAAGGTAGTGCGGAGACCCAGTACTTC	CASSVEGSAETQYF
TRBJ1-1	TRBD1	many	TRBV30	TGTGCCTGGAGTATCCAATCAGGGGGCTGGCCTGAAGCTTTCTTT	CAWSIQSGGWPEAFF
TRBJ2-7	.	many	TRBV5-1	TGCGCCAGCAGCTACCTCGGGGGAAACTACGAGCAGTACTTC	CASSYLGGNYEQYF
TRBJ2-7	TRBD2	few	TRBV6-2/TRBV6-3	TGTGCCAGCCAATGGGCTAGCGGGACAAGGAGGGAGCAGTACTTC	CASQWASGTRREQYF